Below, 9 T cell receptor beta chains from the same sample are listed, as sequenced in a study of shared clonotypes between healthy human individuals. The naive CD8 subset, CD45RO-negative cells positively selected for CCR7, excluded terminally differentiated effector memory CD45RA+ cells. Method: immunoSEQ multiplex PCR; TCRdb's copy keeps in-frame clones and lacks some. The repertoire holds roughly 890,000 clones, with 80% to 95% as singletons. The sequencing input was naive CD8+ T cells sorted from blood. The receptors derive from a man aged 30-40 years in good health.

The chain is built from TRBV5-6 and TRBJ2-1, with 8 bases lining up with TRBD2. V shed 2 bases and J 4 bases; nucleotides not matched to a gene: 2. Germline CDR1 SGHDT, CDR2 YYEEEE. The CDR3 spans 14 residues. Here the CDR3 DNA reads TGTGCCAGCAGCTTTTCTAGCGGGTACAATGAGCAGTTCTTC. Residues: CASSFSSGYNEQFF.

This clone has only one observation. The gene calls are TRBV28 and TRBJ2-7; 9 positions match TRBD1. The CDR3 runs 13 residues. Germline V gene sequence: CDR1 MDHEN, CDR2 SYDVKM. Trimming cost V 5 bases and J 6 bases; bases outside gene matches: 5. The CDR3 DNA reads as TGTGCCAGCAGTGCGGGACAGGGAGGCGAGCAGTACTTC. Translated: CASSAGQGGEQYF.

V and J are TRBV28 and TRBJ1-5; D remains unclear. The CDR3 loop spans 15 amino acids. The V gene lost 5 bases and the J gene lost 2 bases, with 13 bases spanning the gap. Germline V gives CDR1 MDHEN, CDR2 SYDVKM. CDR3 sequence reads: CASSPSSWGNQPQHF. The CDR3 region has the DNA TGTGCCAGCAGTCCATCATCTTGGGGCAATCAGCCCCAGCATTTT.

DNA of the CDR3: TGCAGCGTTGAGGGCAGAGAAAACATTCAGTACTTC. Protein product: CSVEGRENIQYF. J is TRBJ2-4 and V is TRBV29-1; no clear D. Germline V lookup: CDR1 SQVTM, CDR2 ANQGSEA. V was clipped by 3 bases and J by 5 bases, with 8 bases between them. CDR3 length: 12 residues.

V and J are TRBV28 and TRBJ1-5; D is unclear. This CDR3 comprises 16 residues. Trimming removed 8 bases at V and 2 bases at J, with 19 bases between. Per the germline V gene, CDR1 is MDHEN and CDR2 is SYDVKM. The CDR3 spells CASRVAWRLGNQPQHF. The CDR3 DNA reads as TGTGCCAGCCGAGTAGCCTGGCGCCTTGGCAATCAGCCCCAGCATTTT.

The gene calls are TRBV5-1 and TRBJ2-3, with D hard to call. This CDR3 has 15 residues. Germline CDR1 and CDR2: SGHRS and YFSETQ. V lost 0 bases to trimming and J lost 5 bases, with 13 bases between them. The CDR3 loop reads CASSLGTSPGDTQYF. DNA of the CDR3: TGCGCCAGCAGCTTGGGGACCAGCCCGGGAGATACGCAGTATTTT. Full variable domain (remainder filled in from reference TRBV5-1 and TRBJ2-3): KAGVTQTPRYLIKTRGQQVTLSCSPISGHRSVSWYQQTPGQGLQFLFEYFSETQRNKGNFPGRFSGRQFSNSRSEMNVSTLELGDSALYLCASSLGTSPGDTQYFGPGTRLTVL.

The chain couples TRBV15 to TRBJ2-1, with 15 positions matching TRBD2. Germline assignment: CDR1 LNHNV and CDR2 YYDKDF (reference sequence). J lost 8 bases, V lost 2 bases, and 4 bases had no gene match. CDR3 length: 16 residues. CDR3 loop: CATSRRTSGRADEQFF. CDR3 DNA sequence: TGTGCCACCAGCAGAAGGACTAGCGGGAGGGCCGATGAGCAGTTCTTC. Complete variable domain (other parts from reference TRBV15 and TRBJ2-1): DAMVIQNPRYQVTQFGKPVTLSCSQTLNHNVMYWYQQKSSQAPKLLFHYYDKDFNNEADTPDNFQSRRPNTSFCFLDIRSPGLGDTAMYLCATSRRTSGRADEQFFGPGTRLTVL.

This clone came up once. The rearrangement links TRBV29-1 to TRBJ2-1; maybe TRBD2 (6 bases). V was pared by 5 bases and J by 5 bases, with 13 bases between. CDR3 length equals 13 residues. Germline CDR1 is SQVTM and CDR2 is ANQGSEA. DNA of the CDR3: TGCAGCGTTCCTCTCCGCGGGAACAATGAGCAGTTCTTC. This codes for CSVPLRGNNEQFF.

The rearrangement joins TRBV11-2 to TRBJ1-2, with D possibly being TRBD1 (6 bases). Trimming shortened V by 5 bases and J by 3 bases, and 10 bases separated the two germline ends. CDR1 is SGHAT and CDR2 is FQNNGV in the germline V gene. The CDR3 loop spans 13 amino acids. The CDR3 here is CASSPQGYYGYTF. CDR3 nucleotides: TGTGCCAGCAGCCCACAGGGATACTATGGCTACACCTTC.